This T cell receptor (beta chain) was sequenced for a study of blood T cell repertoires in COVID-19. Study in general: Some COVID-19 samples were acute and others convalescent; all came from the United States, Italy and Spain.

In germline, CDR1 is SGHTA, CDR2 FQGNSA. The CDR3 length is 16 residues. The V gene end was trimmed by 1 base and the J gene end by 12 bases; junction bases not matched to a gene: 12. Authors' analysis steps: Amplification from reference gene primers served as the basis for estimated nucleated cell counts. The method was immunoSEQ multiplex PCR; TCRdb's version includes in-frame clones alone and lacks a portion of them. V and J calls and clone size are those listed in that table; D and trimming were worked out from the DNA. The sample includes under 200,000 clones, around 74% of them seen just once. The chain employs TRBV7-2 and TRBJ2-1; TRBD2 matches 10 bases. The receptor's source is a woman between 55 and 75 years old with COVID-19, enrolled during active disease. Sequencing used peripheral blood. CDR3 region: CASSLDSSGSNLGQFF. The CDR3 DNA is TGTGCCAGCAGCTTAGACTCTAGCGGGAGCAATCTGGGGCAGTTCTTC.